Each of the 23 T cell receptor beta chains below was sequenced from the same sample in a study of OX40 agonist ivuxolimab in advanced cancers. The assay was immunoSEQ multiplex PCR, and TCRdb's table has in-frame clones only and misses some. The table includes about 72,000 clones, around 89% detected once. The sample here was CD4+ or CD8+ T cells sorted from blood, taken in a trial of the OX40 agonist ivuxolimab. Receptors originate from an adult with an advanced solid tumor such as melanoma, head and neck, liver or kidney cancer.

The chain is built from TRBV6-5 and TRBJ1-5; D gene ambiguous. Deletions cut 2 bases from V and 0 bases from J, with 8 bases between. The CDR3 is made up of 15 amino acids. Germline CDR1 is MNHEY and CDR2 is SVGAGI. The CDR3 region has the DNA TGTGCCAGCAGTTACGGCAAATATAGCAATCAGCCCCAGCATTTT. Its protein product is CASSYGKYSNQPQHF.

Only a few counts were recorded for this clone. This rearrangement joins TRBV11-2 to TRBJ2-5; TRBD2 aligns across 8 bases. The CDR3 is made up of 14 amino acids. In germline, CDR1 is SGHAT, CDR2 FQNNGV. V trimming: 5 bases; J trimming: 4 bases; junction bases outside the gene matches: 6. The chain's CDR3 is CASSPRGVIETQYF. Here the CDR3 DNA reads TGTGCCAGCAGCCCGCGGGGGGTAATAGAGACCCAGTACTTC.

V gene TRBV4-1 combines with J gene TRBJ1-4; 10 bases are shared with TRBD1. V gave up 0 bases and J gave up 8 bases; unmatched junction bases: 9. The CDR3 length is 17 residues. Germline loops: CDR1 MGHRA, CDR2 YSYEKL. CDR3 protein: CASSQDQGQGRWEKLFF. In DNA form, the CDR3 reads TGCGCCAGCAGCCAAGATCAGGGACAGGGGAGATGGGAAAAACTGTTTTTT.

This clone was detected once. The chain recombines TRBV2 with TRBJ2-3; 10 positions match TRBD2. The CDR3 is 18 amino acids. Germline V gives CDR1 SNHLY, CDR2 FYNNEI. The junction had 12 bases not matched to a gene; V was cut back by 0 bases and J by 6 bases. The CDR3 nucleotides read TGTGCCAGCAGTGAAGCGAAGGGGCTAGCGGGGGAAGGGGATACGCAGTATTTT. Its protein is CASSEAKGLAGEGDTQYF.

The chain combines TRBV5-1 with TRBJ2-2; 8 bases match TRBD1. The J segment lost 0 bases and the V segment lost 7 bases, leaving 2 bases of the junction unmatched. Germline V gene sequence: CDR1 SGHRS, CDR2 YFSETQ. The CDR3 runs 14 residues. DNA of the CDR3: TGCGCCAGCTCGGACAGGGCGAACACCGGGGAGCTGTTTTTT. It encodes CASSDRANTGELFF.

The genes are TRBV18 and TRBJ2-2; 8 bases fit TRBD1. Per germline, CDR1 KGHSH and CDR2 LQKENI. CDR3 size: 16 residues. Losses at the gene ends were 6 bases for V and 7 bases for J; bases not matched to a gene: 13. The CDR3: CASSPLAQGVGGELFF. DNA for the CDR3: TGTGCCAGCTCTCCCCTGGCACAGGGGGTCGGCGGGGAGCTGTTTTTT. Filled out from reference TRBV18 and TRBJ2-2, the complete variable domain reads NAGVMQNPRHLVRRRGQEARLRCSPMKGHSHVYWYRQLPEEGLKFMVYLQKENIIDESGMPKERFSAEFPKEGPSILRIQQVVRGDSAAYFCASSPLAQGVGGELFFGEGSRLTVL.

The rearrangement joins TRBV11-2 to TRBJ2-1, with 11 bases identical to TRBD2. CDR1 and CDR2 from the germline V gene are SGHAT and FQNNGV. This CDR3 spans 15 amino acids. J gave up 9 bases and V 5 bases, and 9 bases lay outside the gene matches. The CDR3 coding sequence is TGTGCCAGCAGCCAAGGACTAGCGGGTTGGGGTGAGCAGTTCTTC. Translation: CASSQGLAGWGEQFF.

The CDR3 DNA reads as TGTGCCAGCAGTGCGGCGGGCAATTCACCCCTCCACTTT. The encoded protein is CASSAAGNSPLHF. This sequence joins TRBV6-5 and TRBJ1-6; D call uncertain. The CDR3 is 13 residues long. Germline V gene sequence: CDR1 MNHEY, CDR2 SVGAGI. Trimming stripped 5 bases from V and 7 bases from J, with 9 bases between.

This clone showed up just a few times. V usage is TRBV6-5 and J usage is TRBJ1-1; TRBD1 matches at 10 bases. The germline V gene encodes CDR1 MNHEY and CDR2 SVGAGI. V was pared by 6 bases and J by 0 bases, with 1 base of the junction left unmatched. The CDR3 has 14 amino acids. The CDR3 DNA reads TGTGCCAGCAGGACAGGGGGCTTGAACACTGAAGCTTTCTTT. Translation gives CASRTGGLNTEAFF.

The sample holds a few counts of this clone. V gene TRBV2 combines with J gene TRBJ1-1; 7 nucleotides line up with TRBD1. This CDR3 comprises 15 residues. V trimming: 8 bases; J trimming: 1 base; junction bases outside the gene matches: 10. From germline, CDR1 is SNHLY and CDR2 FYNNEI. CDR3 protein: CASHRQGRANTEAFF. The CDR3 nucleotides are TGTGCCAGCCATAGACAGGGTAGGGCGAACACTGAAGCTTTCTTT.

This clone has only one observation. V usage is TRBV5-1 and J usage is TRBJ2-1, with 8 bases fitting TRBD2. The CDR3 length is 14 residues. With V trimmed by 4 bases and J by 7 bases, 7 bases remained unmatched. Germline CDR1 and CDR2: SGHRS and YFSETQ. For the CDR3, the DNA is TGCGCCAGCAGCCCGGTAGCGGGATATAATGAGCAGTTCTTC. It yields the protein CASSPVAGYNEQFF.

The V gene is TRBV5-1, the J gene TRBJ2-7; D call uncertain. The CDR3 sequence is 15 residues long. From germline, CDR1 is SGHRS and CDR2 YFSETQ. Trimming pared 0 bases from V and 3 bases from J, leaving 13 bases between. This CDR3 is CASSLVRQLHYEQYF. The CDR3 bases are TGCGCCAGCAGCTTGGTACGACAACTCCACTACGAGCAGTACTTC.

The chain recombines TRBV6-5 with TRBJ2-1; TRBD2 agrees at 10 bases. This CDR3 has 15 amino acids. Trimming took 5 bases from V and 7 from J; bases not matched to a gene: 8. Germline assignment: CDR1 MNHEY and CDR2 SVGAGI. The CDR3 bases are TGTGCCAGCAGTAAGATAGCGGGGGGAGGTAATGAGCAGTTCTTC. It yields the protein CASSKIAGGGNEQFF.

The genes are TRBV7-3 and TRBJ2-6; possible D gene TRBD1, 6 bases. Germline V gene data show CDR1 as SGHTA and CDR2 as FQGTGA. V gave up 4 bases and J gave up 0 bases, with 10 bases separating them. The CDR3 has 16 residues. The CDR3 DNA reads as TGTGCCAGCAGCTCGGGACACAACTCTGGGGCCAACGTCCTGACTTTC. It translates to CASSSGHNSGANVLTF.

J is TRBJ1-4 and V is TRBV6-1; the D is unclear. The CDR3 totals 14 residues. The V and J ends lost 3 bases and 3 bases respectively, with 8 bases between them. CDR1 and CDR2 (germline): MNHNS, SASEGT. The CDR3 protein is CASSETLANEKLFF. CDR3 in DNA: TGTGCCAGCAGTGAGACGTTGGCTAATGAAAAACTGTTTTTT.

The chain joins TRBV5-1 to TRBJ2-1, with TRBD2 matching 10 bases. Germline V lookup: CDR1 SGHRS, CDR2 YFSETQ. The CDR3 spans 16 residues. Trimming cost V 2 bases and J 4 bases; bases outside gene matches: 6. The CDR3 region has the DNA TGCGCCAGCAGCTTACAGACTAGCGGGTCGTACAATGAGCAGTTCTTC. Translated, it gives CASSLQTSGSYNEQFF. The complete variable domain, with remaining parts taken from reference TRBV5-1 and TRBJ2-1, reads KAGVTQTPRYLIKTRGQQVTLSCSPISGHRSVSWYQQTPGQGLQFLFEYFSETQRNKGNFPGRFSGRQFSNSRSEMNVSTLELGDSALYLCASSLQTSGSYNEQFFGPGTRLTVL.

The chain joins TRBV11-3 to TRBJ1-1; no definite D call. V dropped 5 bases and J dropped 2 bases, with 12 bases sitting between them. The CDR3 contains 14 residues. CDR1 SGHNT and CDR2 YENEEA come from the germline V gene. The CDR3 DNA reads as TGTGCCAGCAGCCCCCCAACACTAAACACTGAAGCTTTCTTT. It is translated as CASSPPTLNTEAFF.

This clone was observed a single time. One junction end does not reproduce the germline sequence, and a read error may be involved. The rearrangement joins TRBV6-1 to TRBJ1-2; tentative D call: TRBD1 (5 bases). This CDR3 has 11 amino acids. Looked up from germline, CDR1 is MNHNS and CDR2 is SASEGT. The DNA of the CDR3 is TGTGCCAGCAAGACAGACTACGGCTACACCTTC. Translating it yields CASKTDYGYTF.

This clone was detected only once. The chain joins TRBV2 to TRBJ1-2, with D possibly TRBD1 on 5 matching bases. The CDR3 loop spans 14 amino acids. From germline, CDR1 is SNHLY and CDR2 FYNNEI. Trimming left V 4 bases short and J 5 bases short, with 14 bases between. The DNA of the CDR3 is TGTGCCAGCAGTGGGGCAACAGGTGATTATGGCTACACCTTC. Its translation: CASSGATGDYGYTF. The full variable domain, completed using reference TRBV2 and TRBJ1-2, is EPEVTQTPSHQVTQMGQEVILRCVPISNHLYFYWYRQILGQKVEFLVSFYNNEISEKSEIFDDQFSVERPDGSNFTLKIRSTKLEDSAMYFCASSGATGDYGYTFGSGTRLTVV.

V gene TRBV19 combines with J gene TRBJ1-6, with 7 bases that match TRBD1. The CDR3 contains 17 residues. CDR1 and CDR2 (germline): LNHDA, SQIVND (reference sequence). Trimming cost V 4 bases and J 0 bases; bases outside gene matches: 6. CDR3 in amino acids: CASSTTGWSSYNSPLHF. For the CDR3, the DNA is TGTGCCAGTAGTACGACAGGGTGGAGCTCCTATAATTCACCCCTCCACTTT.

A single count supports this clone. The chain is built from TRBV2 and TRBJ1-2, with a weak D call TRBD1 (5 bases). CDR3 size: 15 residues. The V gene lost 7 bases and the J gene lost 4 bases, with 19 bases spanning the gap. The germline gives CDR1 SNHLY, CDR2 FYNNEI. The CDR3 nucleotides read TGTGCCAGCACCGAGCCGACAGCGATCCGCTATGGCTACACCTTC. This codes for CASTEPTAIRYGYTF.

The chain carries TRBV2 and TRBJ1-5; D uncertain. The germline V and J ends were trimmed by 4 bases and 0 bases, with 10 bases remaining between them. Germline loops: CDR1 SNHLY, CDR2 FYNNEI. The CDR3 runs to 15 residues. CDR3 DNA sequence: TGTGCCAGCAGTGCCGACGGGTATAGCAATCAGCCCCAGCATTTT. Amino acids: CASSADGYSNQPQHF.

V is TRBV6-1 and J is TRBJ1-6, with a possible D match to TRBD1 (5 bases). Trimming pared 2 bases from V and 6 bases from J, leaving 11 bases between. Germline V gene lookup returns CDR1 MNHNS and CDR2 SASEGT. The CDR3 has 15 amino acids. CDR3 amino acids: CASSENRRGNSPLHF. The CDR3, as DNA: TGTGCCAGCAGTGAAAACAGGAGGGGTAATTCACCCCTCCACTTT.